These 3 T cell receptor beta chains were all obtained from the same sample, sequenced in a study of T cell therapy after organ transplantation. Antigens for these TCRs are unknown. TCRdb's copy holds only in-frame clones and misses some; the assay was immunoSEQ multiplex PCR. The table includes 45,000 to 50,000 clones, over 90% detected once. Source: CD8+ T cells from blood, taken before autologous CMV-specific T cell therapy. The source of these receptors is a human patient who had received a solid organ transplant and had CMV disease.

The chain recombines TRBV18 with TRBJ1-6; 7 nucleotides match TRBD1. V lost 5 bases to trimming and J lost 0 bases; unmatched junction nucleotides: 7. This CDR3 has 17 amino acids. Germline assignment: CDR1 KGHSH and CDR2 LQKENI. The CDR3 loop is CASSSSTGSSYNSPLHF. The CDR3 coding sequence is TGTGCCAGCTCATCGTCGACAGGGAGCTCCTATAATTCACCCCTCCACTTT.

The chain uses TRBV7-8 and TRBJ2-2, with unresolved D. In germline, CDR1 is SGHVS, CDR2 FQNEAQ. The CDR3 runs 12 residues. V was cut by 4 bases and J by 6 bases, with 6 bases left in between. This CDR3 is CASSSGSGELFF. The CDR3 DNA follows: TGTGCCAGCAGCTCCGGGTCCGGGGAGCTGTTTTTT.

The genes are TRBV4-1 and TRBJ1-2; tentative D call: TRBD1 (5 bases). CDR1 is MGHRA, CDR2 YSYEKL, per germline. The CDR3 spans 14 residues. The ends were cut back, 5 bases at V and 0 bases at J, with 10 bases in the middle. Here the CDR3 reads CASSFGHSNYGYTF. The CDR3 DNA is TGCGCCAGCAGCTTCGGACACTCTAACTATGGCTACACCTTC.